Listed below are T cell receptor beta chains from one sample, sequenced in a study of cytomegalovirus exposure and HLA in healthy donors. TCRdb's table, derived via immunoSEQ multiplex PCR, lists solely in-frame clones and lacks some. The sample consists of 150,000 to 200,000 clones, approximately 79% of them appearing once. Specimen: PBMCs. The source of these receptors is a woman between 40 and 50 years old in good health and CMV-seronegative. Both conserved end residues are part of each CDR3. Each record gives: clone size, V gene, D gene, J gene, CDR3 protein, CDR3 DNA. The D gene is left open where the match is weak. Size tells how often a clone was seen (once, few, many) or the class of an expanded clone, and some rows leave it out.

clone size: NA
V gene: TRBV12-5
D gene: TRBD1
J gene: TRBJ2-7
CDR3 protein: CASGPYPTGGIYEQYF
CDR3 DNA: TGTGCTAGTGGCCCATACCCGACAGGGGGAATTTACGAGCAGTACTTC

clone size: NA
V gene: TRBV19
D gene: TRBD1
J gene: TRBJ1-2
CDR3 protein: CASTPTGGDGYTF
CDR3 DNA: TGTGCCAGTACTCCGACAGGGGGGGATGGCTACACCTTC

clone size: NA
V gene: TRBV7-9
D gene: NA
J gene: TRBJ1-6
CDR3 protein: CASTTIQESPLHF
CDR3 DNA: TGTGCCAGCACCACGATACAAGAATCACCCCTCCACTTT

clone size: NA
V gene: TRBV5-8
D gene: TRBD1
J gene: TRBJ1-2
CDR3 protein: CASSLLQGMNGYTF
CDR3 DNA: TGTGCCAGCAGCTTGTTACAGGGGATGAATGGCTACACCTTC

clone size: NA
V gene: TRBV28
D gene: NA
J gene: TRBJ1-3
CDR3 protein: CASSPAGIGSGNTIYF
CDR3 DNA: TGTGCCAGCAGTCCAGCGGGGATAGGATCTGGAAACACCATATATTTT

clone size: NA
V gene: TRBV27
D gene: TRBD2
J gene: TRBJ2-1
CDR3 protein: CASWGGGSYNEQFF
CDR3 DNA: TGTGCCAGTTGGGGGGGTGGCTCCTACAATGAGCAGTTCTTC

clone size: NA
V gene: TRBV5-1
D gene: NA
J gene: TRBJ2-7
CDR3 protein: CASSTGTPYEQYF
CDR3 DNA: TGCGCCAGTAGCACAGGGACCCCCTACGAGCAGTACTTC

clone size: NA
V gene: TRBV6-5
D gene: NA
J gene: TRBJ2-3
CDR3 protein: CASSYEKRIDTQYF
CDR3 DNA: TGTGCCAGCAGTTACGAAAAGCGAATAGATACGCAGTATTTT

clone size: NA
V gene: TRBV6-1
D gene: TRBD1
J gene: TRBJ1-3
CDR3 protein: CASNAGTGRNTIYF
CDR3 DNA: TGTGCCAGCAACGCCGGGACAGGTAGAAACACCATATATTTT

clone size: NA
V gene: TRBV2
D gene: NA
J gene: TRBJ2-7
CDR3 protein: CASNSGLTTCEQYF
CDR3 DNA: TGTGCCAGCAATTCGGGACTGACTACCTGCGAGCAGTACTTC

clone size: NA
V gene: TRBV13
D gene: NA
J gene: TRBJ2-7
CDR3 protein: CASSPRSGSYEQYF
CDR3 DNA: TGTGCCAGCAGCCCCCGAAGCGGGTCTTACGAGCAGTACTTC

clone size: NA
V gene: TRBV29-1
D gene: NA
J gene: TRBJ1-2
CDR3 protein: CSVLRPANYGYTF
CDR3 DNA: TGCAGCGTTTTACGTCCAGCTAACTATGGCTACACCTTC

clone size: NA
V gene: TRBV15
D gene: TRBD1
J gene: TRBJ2-7
CDR3 protein: CATSRRTGTGGYEQYF
CDR3 DNA: TGTGCCACCAGCAGACGAACCGGGACAGGGGGCTACGAGCAGTACTTC

clone size: NA
V gene: TRBV19
D gene: NA
J gene: TRBJ1-5
CDR3 protein: CASSIRWGPSPQHF
CDR3 DNA: TGTGCCAGTAGTATCCGTTGGGGCCCCTCGCCCCAGCATTTT

clone size: NA
V gene: TRBV21-1
D gene: NA
J gene: TRBJ2-3
CDR3 protein: CASSKVRTRSDTQYF
CDR3 DNA: TGTGCCAGCAGCAAAGTAAGGACTAGATCCGATACGCAGTATTTT

clone size: few
V gene: TRBV10-3
D gene: NA
J gene: TRBJ1-3
CDR3 protein: CAVQIRGNTIYF
CDR3 DNA: TGTGCCGTCCAGATCCGCGGAAACACCATATATTTT

clone size: NA
V gene: TRBV18
D gene: TRBD1
J gene: TRBJ1-1
CDR3 protein: CASSETGTGEEAFF
CDR3 DNA: TGTGCCAGCTCAGAGACCGGGACAGGGGAGGAAGCTTTCTTT

clone size: NA
V gene: TRBV5-1
D gene: TRBD2
J gene: TRBJ2-1
CDR3 protein: CASAAVLARGNEQFF
CDR3 DNA: TGCGCCAGCGCCGCCGTACTAGCGCGAGGAAATGAGCAGTTCTTC

clone size: NA
V gene: TRBV2
D gene: NA
J gene: TRBJ1-1
CDR3 protein: CASSEGGSCEAFF
CDR3 DNA: TGTGCCAGCAGTGAAGGAGGATCTTGCGAAGCTTTCTTT

clone size: NA
V gene: TRBV19
D gene: TRBD1
J gene: TRBJ2-7
CDR3 protein: CASSIRPQGAYEQYF
CDR3 DNA: TGTGCCAGTAGTATAAGGCCCCAGGGGGCCTACGAGCAGTACTTC

clone size: few
V gene: TRBV15
D gene: NA
J gene: TRBJ1-1
CDR3 protein: CATSRVRGNTEAFF
CDR3 DNA: TGTGCCACCAGCAGAGTTAGGGGGAACACTGAAGCTTTCTTT

clone size: NA
V gene: TRBV7-9
D gene: TRBD2
J gene: TRBJ2-7
CDR3 protein: CASSSGAAGEVYEQYF
CDR3 DNA: TGTGCCAGCAGCTCCGGGGCAGCGGGAGAGGTGTACGAGCAGTACTTC

clone size: NA
V gene: TRBV20-1
D gene: NA
J gene: TRBJ2-7
CDR3 protein: CSARDGYEQYF
CDR3 DNA: TGCAGTGCTAGAGACGGCTACGAGCAGTACTTC

clone size: NA
V gene: TRBV4-1
D gene: NA
J gene: TRBJ1-4
CDR3 protein: CASGVRGNDEKLFF
CDR3 DNA: TGCGCCAGCGGGGTTAGGGGGAATGATGAAAAACTGTTTTTT

clone size: NA
V gene: TRBV7-9
D gene: NA
J gene: TRBJ1-4
CDR3 protein: CASSLERTGLALEKLFF
CDR3 DNA: TGTGCCAGCAGCTTAGAAAGAACAGGGCTGGCGCTTGAAAAACTGTTTTTT